The 5 T cell receptor beta chains below all came from one sample that was sequenced in a study of somatic mutations in cytotoxic T cells in rheumatoid arthritis. This table comes from immunoSEQ multiplex PCR, and its TCRdb copy is limited to in-frame clones, with some not included. Of 20,000 or so clones listed, around 81% are singletons. Sequencing was performed on CD8+ T cells sorted from blood. The source is a man younger than 30 with rheumatoid arthritis.

The chain couples TRBV7-9 to TRBJ1-1; possibly TRBD1 for D (6 bases). V gave up 0 bases and J gave up 5 bases, with 13 bases separating them. Germline values: CDR1 SEHNR, CDR2 FQNEAQ (reference sequence). The CDR3 has 15 amino acids. The CDR3, as DNA: TGTGCCAGCAGCTTAGCGCTGGGGGCAGGTACTGAAGCTTTCTTT. Amino acid sequence: CASSLALGAGTEAFF.

V and J are TRBV5-6 and TRBJ2-5; 7 bases match TRBD1. The J call may be faulty, since TRBJ2-7 better matches the DNA end. From germline, CDR1 is SGHDT and CDR2 YYEEEE. The CDR3 is 16 residues long. CDR3 region: CASSFRQGGTSYEQYF. The CDR3 nucleotides are TGTGCCAGCAGCTTCAGACAGGGTGGTACCTCCTACGAGCAGTACTTC.

This clone has just one count. The J gene is TRBJ1-1, the V gene TRBV19; no clear D gene. V was clipped by 2 bases and J by 0 bases, with 4 bases between them. Germline V CDR1 and CDR2: LNHDA, SQIVND (reference sequence). This CDR3 is 13 amino acids long. CDR3: CASSITVNTEAFF. CDR3 sequence (DNA): TGTGCCAGTAGTATAACCGTGAACACTGAAGCTTTCTTT.

The chain combines TRBV7-9 with TRBJ2-7; weak D call: TRBD1 (6 bases). The germline V gene encodes CDR1 SEHNR and CDR2 FQNEAQ (reference sequence). CDR3 length: 15 residues. V lost 6 bases and J lost 2, with 17 bases in between. The CDR3 DNA reads as TGTGCCAGCAGTGGAGGACAGCCCAGCGCCTACGAGCAGTACTTC. Translation gives CASSGGQPSAYEQYF.

The chain recombines TRBV11-2 with TRBJ1-1; possibly TRBD1 for D (5 bases). This CDR3 is built from 17 residues. The germline CDR1 and CDR2 sequences are SGHAT and FQNNGV. Trimming took off 1 base at V and 0 bases at J, with 15 bases between the two ends. CDR3 nucleotides: TGTGCCAGCAGCTTAGCCAGGGACCCCTACTTGAACACTGAAGCTTTCTTT. This codes for CASSLARDPYLNTEAFF. Variable domain in full (rest from reference TRBV11-2 and TRBJ1-1): EAGVAQSPRYKIIEKRQSVAFWCNPISGHATLYWYQQILGQGPKLLIQFQNNGVVDDSQLPKDRFSAERLKGVDSTLKIQPAKLEDSAVYLCASSLARDPYLNTEAFFGQGTRLTVV.